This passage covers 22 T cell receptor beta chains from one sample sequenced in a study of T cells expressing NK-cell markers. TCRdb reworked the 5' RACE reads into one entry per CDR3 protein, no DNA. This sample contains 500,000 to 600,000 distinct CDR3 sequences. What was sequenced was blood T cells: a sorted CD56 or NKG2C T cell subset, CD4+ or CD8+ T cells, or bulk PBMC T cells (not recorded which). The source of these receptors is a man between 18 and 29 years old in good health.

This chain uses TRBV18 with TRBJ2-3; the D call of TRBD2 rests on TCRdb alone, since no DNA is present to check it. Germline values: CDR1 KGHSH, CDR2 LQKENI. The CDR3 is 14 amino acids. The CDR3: CASSPLGGEDTQYF.

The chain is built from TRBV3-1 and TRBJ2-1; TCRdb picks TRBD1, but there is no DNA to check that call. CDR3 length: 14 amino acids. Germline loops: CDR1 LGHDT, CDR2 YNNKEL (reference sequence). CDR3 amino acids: CASSQLGSGDEQFF.

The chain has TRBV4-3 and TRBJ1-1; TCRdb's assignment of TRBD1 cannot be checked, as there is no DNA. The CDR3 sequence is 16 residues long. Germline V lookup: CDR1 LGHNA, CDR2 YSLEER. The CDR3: CASSRETGAANTEAFF.

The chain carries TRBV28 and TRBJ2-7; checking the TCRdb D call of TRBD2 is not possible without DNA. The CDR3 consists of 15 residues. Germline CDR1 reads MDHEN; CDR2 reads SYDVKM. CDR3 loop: CASSFLGVREYEQYF.

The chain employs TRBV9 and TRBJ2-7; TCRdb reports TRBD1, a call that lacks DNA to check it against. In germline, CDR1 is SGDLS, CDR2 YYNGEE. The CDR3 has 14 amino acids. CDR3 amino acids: CASSVDVTVYEQYF.

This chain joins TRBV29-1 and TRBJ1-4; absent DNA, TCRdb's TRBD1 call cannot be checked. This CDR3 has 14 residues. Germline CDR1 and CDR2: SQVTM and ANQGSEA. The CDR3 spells CSVQEAGVAEKLFF. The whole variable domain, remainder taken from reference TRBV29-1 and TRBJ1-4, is SAVISQKPSRDICQRGTSLTIQCQVDSQVTMMFWYRQQPGQSLTLIATANQGSEATYESGFVIDKFPISRPNLTFSTLTVSNMSPEDSSIYLCSVQEAGVAEKLFFGSGTQLSVL.

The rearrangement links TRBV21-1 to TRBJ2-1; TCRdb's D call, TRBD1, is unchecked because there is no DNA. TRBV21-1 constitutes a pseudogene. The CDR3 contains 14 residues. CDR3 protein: CASSSGGLHNEQFF.

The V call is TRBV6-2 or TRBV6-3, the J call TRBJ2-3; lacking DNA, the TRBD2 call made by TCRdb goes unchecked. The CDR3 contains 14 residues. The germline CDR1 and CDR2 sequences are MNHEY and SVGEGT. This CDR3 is CASNIAGVPDTQYF.

CDR3 in amino acids: CATISGHTQYF. The chain combines TRBV15 with TRBJ2-3; the D call of TRBD2 rests on TCRdb alone, since no DNA is present to check it. Germline assignment: CDR1 LNHNV and CDR2 YYDKDF (reference sequence). The CDR3 covers 11 residues.

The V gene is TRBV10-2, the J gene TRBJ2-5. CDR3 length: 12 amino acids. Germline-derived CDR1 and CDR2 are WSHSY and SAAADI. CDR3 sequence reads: CASSDAGETQYF.

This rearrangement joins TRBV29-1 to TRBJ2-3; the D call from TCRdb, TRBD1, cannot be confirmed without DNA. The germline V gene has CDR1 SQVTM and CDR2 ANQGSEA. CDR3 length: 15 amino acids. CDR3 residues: CSVVPTGGSTDTQYF.

The CDR3 is CASSFGDLSYEQYF. The chain joins TRBV5-1 to TRBJ2-7; TCRdb names TRBD2, which stays unverified in the absence of DNA. Germline V lookup: CDR1 SGHRS, CDR2 YFSETQ. The CDR3 has 14 amino acids.

This chain's CDR3 is CASSPRDRSYNEQFF. The chain recombines TRBV11-3 with TRBJ2-1; TCRdb's D call, TRBD1, is unchecked because there is no DNA. Per germline, CDR1 SGHNT and CDR2 YENEEA. The CDR3 length is 15 residues.

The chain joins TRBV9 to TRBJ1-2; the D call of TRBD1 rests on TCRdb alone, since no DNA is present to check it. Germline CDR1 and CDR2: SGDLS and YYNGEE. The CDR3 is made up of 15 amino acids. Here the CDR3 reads CASSEDPDSHYGYTF. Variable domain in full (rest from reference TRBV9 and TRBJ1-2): DSGVTQTPKHLITATGQRVTLRCSPRSGDLSVYWYQQSLDQGLQFLIQYYNGEERAKGNILERFSAQQFPDLHSELNLSSLELGDSALYFCASSEDPDSHYGYTFGSGTRLTVV.

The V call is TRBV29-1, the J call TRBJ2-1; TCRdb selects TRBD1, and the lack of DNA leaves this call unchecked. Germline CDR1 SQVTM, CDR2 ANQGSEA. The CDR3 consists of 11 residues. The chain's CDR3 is CSVAPGVEQFF.

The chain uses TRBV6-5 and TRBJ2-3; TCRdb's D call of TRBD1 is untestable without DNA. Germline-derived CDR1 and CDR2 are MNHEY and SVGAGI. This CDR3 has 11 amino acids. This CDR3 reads CASSAGGTQYF.

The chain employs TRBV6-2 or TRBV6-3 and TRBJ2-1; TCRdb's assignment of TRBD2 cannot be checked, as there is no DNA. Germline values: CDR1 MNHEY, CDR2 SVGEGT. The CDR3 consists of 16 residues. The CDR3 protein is CASTPRVTGVEDEQFF.

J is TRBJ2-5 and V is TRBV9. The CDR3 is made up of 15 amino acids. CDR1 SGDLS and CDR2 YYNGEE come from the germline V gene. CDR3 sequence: CASSVSVLLQETQYF.

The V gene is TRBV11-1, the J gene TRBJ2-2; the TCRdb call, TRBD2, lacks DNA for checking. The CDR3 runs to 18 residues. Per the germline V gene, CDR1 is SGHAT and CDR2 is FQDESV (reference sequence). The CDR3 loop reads CASSLGPPGVAVPGELFF. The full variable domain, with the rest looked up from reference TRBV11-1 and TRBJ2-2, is EAEVAQSPRYKITEKSQAVAFWCDPISGHATLYWYRQILGQGPELLVQFQDESVVDDSQLPKDRFSAERLKGVDSTLKIQPAELGDSAMYLCASSLGPPGVAVPGELFFGEGSRLTVL.

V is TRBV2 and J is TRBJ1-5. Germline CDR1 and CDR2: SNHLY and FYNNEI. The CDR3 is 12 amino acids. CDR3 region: CASKAGNQPQHF.

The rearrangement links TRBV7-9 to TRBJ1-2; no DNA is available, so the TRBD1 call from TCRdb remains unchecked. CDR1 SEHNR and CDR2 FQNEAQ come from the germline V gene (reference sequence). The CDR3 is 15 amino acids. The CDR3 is CASVNSGTTRGGYTF.

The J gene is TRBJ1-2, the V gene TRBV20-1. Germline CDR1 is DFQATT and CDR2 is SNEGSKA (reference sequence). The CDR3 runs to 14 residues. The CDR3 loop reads CSARKADHPYGYTF.